The clone carrying this T cell receptor (beta chain) was detected only a few times. Its antigen is unknown. From the second PCR step, alpha and beta chains were amplified apart. After CD4 positive bead selection, the CD4-negative fraction gave CD8 T cells. This sample stems from a study of naive and memory T cell subsets. Notes on the study in general: Over 85% of naive TCR sequences appeared only once, unlike memory subsets. Gini index rose across naive, CM, EM and EMRA in CD4 and CD8.

Both TRBC1 and TRBC2 were covered by a beta constant-region primer of two equimolar oligonucleotides. A single record per CDR3 protein comes from TCRdb applying MiXCR to the UMI-ligation and nested PCR reads. The data show around 27,000 distinct CDR3 sequences, about 10% seen once. The CDR3 is made up of 15 amino acids. CDR1 MDHEN and CDR2 SYDVKM come from the germline V gene. J lost 10 bases, V lost 7 bases, and 12 bases had no gene match. V and J are TRBV28 and TRBJ1-4, with 10 bases fitting TRBD1. Sequenced input: effector memory CD4+ T cells from blood. The subset denotes: effector memory, CD45RA- CD27-. This clonotype was obtained from a human donor in good health. The CDR3 nucleotides read TGTGCCAGCACCTCCCCGACAGGGGGCTATGGAAAACTGTTTTTT. Encoded protein: CASTSPTGGYGKLFF.